This TCR beta chain derives from a study of shared clonotypes between healthy human individuals (dated by TCRdb to between 2020 and 2021). Regarding the complete study: The cohort comprised a couple of women and a few men aged 18 to 49 years. Between about 0.94 and 10 billion PBMCs per donor were obtained by leukapheresis. For each donor, three plates each were used for CD4 naive and CD4 memory, two plates were used for CD8 naive, and one plate was used for CD8 memory. Blood TCR repertoires of about 5 healthy adults were deeply sequenced to estimate repertoire size and the extent of clonotype sharing between individuals. Different laboratories and diverse techniques were used to prepare libraries and sequence TCR repertoires, to increase sequencing depth and limit assay-specific biases. Overall study outcomes, separate from this receptor: Based on pairwise subsampling, the degree of clonotype sharing among donors was expected to be affected by sequencing depth. Clonotypes shared by all four sorted-subset donors showed higher generation probabilities than non-shared clonotypes. Even with the large sequencing depth, rarefaction of the sorted-subset datasets indicated that sequencing was incomplete. When several donors were compared, the shared fraction of clonotypes was about 5.2% for naive CD4, around 3.6% for naive CD8, about 2.5% for memory CD4, and around 0.37% for memory CD8. The small number of donors limited the genetic and exposure-history diversity represented. Sampling was restricted to blood, and TCR repertoires in tissues likely differ from the TCR repertoires found in blood. Naive subsets generally had larger estimated clonotype richness than memory subsets did.

Using the deep immunoSEQ assay, TCR CDR3 regions were amplified from genomic DNA by multiplex PCR. Genomic DNA extracted from each cell subset was distributed evenly over all wells of several immunoSEQ 96-well plates, and each plate served as one replicate. Each replicate PCR for sorted subsets received approximately 200 ng genomic DNA, equal to tens of thousands of T cell genomes. Purified libraries were quantified with a Qubit 3.0 fluorometer, sized on a Bioanalyzer 2100, and re-quantified with the KAPA Library Quantification kit. Every immunoSEQ 96-well plate was sequenced on a separate single-read 150-cycle Illumina NextSeq 550 flow cell. Under the source paper's analysis protocol: Because the immunoSEQ output included only junctional sequences and no quality scores, the filtering could not be the same as the filtering used for full-length reads. To assign V/J genes and CDR3, sequences were annotated using PyIR, a Python wrapper for IgBLAST v1.9, with IMGT germline references. Reads were filtered out if the reads had weak V/J assignments (E-value above 1e-6), no CDR3, stop codons, out-of-frame junctions, or ambiguous translated residues. A V3J clonotype was defined by an identical inferred V gene, J gene, and CDR3 amino acid sequence. To compute the percentage overlap between repertoires, the number of shared unique clonotypes was divided by the size of the smaller repertoire. Three approaches were used to assess repertoire richness: RTK rarefaction, the Chao1 estimator, and Recon v2.1 estimates of unobserved clonotypes. OLGA was used to compute generation probabilities for all TCRbeta clonotypes that the gDNA method yielded from a handful of donors. TCRdb mirrors the immuneACCESS table, restricted to in-frame sequences. Some clones are absent from its copies; in checked studies, under half trace to an unresolved V gene, and the reason for the others is unknown. For V, J and clone size, that table is used; D and trimming come from the DNA. The sample yields 2.3 million or so clones; roughly 93% were counted once. The ten biggest clones cover about 0.41% of the sample.

The sample holds one count of this clone. The antigen it recognizes is unknown. One base away there is no much larger clone; base qualities are not given. The sample holds other DNA sequences that translate to the same CDR3. The donors were healthy, HIV-negative adults who had no recently reported acute infections or vaccinations. Every donor was a Caucasian adult residing in Nashville, Tennessee, USA. CD4+ T cells were enriched by magnetic negative selection; naive cells were then positively selected on CD45RA, and the negative fraction formed the memory subset. Blood was collected by leukapheresis, and PBMCs were isolated by Ficoll-Histopaque density gradient centrifugation and then cryopreserved in liquid nitrogen vapor phase. Analytical flow cytometry was used to check the purity and quantity of every magnetically sorted T cell population. Genomic DNA was isolated from every sorted fraction and measured by UV absorbance on a Nanodrop 2000c.

V and J lose 0 bases and 4 bases, and a span of 10 bases separates them. Reading from cysteine to phenylalanine, the CDR3 counts 14 amino acids. The sequence is cut down to CDR3 DNA, 42 bases in frame from base 1. The CDR1 and CDR2 encoded by the germline V gene are SGHRS and YFSETQ. Sample: naive CD4+ T cells from PBMCs. Taken with the paper, the label for cell subset or site translates to: CD45RA+ positively selected. The sequence was collected from a man aged 18 to 29 in good health. Some clones in this sample may be carry-over from other donors' samples. Recombination connected TRBV5-1 to TRBJ1-1; the D region possibly corresponds to TRBD1 (6 bases align). The CDR3 region: CASSLVTGSTEAFF. The DNA sequence follows: TGCGCCAGCAGCTTGGTTACAGGGAGCACTGAAGCTTTCTTT.